A single count supports the clone carrying this T cell receptor beta chain. Its antigen is undetermined. These data originate in a study of CD8+CD57+ T cells in acquired aplastic anemia. The wider study: Sorted CD4+ and CD8+ cells gave a mean 3.2 ug DNA, range 0.2 to 27.4 ug. Notes on the study in general: Between the patient and control groups, CD8+ Simpson's diversity did not differ significantly. It was found that roughly 29 CD8+ CDR3 sequences were shared between patients and controls.

The use of genomic DNA as template underpinned the TCR beta VDJ and CDR3 profiling. TCRdb reanalysed the reads using MiXCR and keeps one entry per CDR3 protein. The sample contains under 200,000 distinct CDR3 sequences, less than 60% of which appear only once. The CDR3 has 14 amino acids. V was trimmed by 5 bases and J by 7 bases, leaving 14 bases between them. Germline assignment: CDR1 ENHRY and CDR2 SYGVKD. Patients chosen for sequencing had shown CD8+CD57+ cell expansion by flow cytometry. Among the patients, none had received any therapy at the time of blood sampling. V usage is TRBV10-3 and J usage is TRBJ1-4; D might be TRBD1 (5 bases). The TCR was taken from a human donor with aplastic anemia. Sequencing was performed on sorted CD4+, CD8+, or CD8+CD57+ T cells (not recorded which) from PBMCs. The chain's CDR3 is CAISRQSFLEKLFF. The DNA for the CDR3 is TGTGCCATCAGTCGACAGAGCTTTCTTGAAAAACTGTTTTTT.